Below, 27 T cell receptor beta chains from the same sample are listed, as sequenced in a study of T cells after yellow fever vaccination. TCRdb redid the calling of the 5' RACE reads with MiXCR, one entry per CDR3 protein. The sample yields about 340,000 distinct CDR3 sequences, 4% seen once. The source was PBMCs, collected 5 days after the yellow fever booster vaccination. These receptors came from a man between 18 and 35 years old who received the YFV17D yellow fever vaccine.

The genes are TRBV2 and TRBJ2-5; D possibly corresponds to TRBD1 (6 bases). V lost 7 bases and J lost 0, with 12 bases in between. This CDR3 region has 14 residues. Germline lookup yields CDR1 SNHLY and CDR2 FYNNEI. CDR3 sequence: CASMYRDNQETQYF. CDR3 coding DNA: TGTGCCAGCATGTACCGGGACAACCAAGAGACCCAGTACTTC.

This clonotype was seen at least ten times. The chain joins TRBV20-1 to TRBJ2-1, with 9 positions matching TRBD2. The ends lost 0 bases at V and 4 bases at J; junction bases unmatched: 4. The CDR3 covers 15 residues. Per the germline V gene, CDR1 is DFQATT and CDR2 is SNEGSKA (reference sequence). The CDR3 sequence: CSARDRSGGYNEQFF. For the CDR3, the DNA is TGCAGTGCTAGAGATCGTAGCGGGGGTTACAATGAGCAGTTCTTC.

This clonotype was detected many times. The rearrangement links TRBV12-5 to TRBJ2-7; D is perhaps TRBD2 (7 bases). The CDR3 totals 12 residues. Germline-derived CDR1 and CDR2 are LGHNT and FRNRAP. V lost 7 bases and J 6 bases, leaving 13 bases between the germline ends. As DNA, the CDR3 is TGTGCTAGTGCCGGGGGGCCCGGCGAGCAGTACGTC. Translation: CASAGGPGEQYV.

This clonotype was seen repeatedly, ten times or more. The rearrangement links TRBV4-1 to TRBJ2-2; tentatively, D is TRBD1 (6 bases). The V and J ends lost 3 bases and 9 bases respectively, with 20 bases between them. The CDR3 is 16 residues long. Germline V gene lookup returns CDR1 MGHRA and CDR2 YSYEKL. CDR3 in DNA: TGCGCCAGCAGCCAGGAGACAGGTACTCTCGCCCGGGAGCTGTTTTTT. Encoded protein: CASSQETGTLARELFF.

This clonotype was observed many times. V and J are TRBV7-6 and TRBJ1-1; D may be TRBD1 (5 bases). Between the trimmed V and J ends, which lost 6 bases and 0 bases, there was a span of 11 bases. Germline V lookup: CDR1 SGHVS, CDR2 FNYEAQ. This CDR3 has 14 amino acids. The CDR3, as DNA: TGTGCCAGCAGTCGACAGCAGATGAACACTGAAGCTTTCTTT. This translates into CASSRQQMNTEAFF.

The chain joins TRBV10-3 to TRBJ1-5; D is unclear. The CDR3 covers 15 residues. Between the trimmed V and J ends, which lost 0 bases and 0 bases, there was a span of 6 bases. Germline CDR1 reads ENHRY; CDR2 reads SYGVKD. The chain's CDR3 is CAISESINSNQPQHF. The DNA of the CDR3 is TGTGCCATCAGTGAGTCGATTAATAGCAATCAGCCCCAGCATTTT.

This clonotype has ten or more counts. The rearrangement uses TRBV25-1 and TRBJ1-5; 9 nucleotides line up with TRBD1. Germline assignment: CDR1 MGHDK and CDR2 SYGVNS. V lost 1 base, J lost 2 bases, and 3 bases stayed unmatched. CDR3 size: 16 residues. The CDR3 region is CASSESGTGRNQPQHF. The CDR3 DNA sequence: TGTGCCAGCAGTGAATCCGGGACAGGGCGCAATCAGCCCCAGCATTTT.

V is TRBV5-5 and J is TRBJ1-4; a weak D match, TRBD1 (5 bases). Trimming shortened V by 1 base and J by 12 bases, and 16 bases separated the two germline ends. The length of the CDR3 is 14 residues. The germline gives CDR1 SGHKS, CDR2 YYEKEE (reference sequence). For the CDR3, the DNA is TGTGCCAGCAGCTTGCGGCAGGGAATGGGGGAACTGTTTTTT. Translating gives CASSLRQGMGELFF.

With regard to this clonotype: A read error is possible here, since a much larger clone lies one base away. The V call is TRBV7-3, the J call TRBJ2-3; 8 bases are a match to TRBD2. Germline CDR1 and CDR2: SGHTA and FQGTGA. CDR3 length: 15 residues. The J segment lost 4 bases and the V segment lost 3 bases, leaving 6 bases of the junction unmatched. In nucleotides, the CDR3 is TGTGCCAGCAGCTTCGGGGGGGCTGGCGCAGATACGCAGTATTTT. It encodes CASSFGGAGADTQYF.

There are a few counts of this clonotype. The chain employs TRBV5-1 and TRBJ1-2, with 7 nucleotides matching TRBD1. This CDR3 spans 15 amino acids. The ends lost 0 bases at V and 4 bases at J; junction bases unmatched: 6. Germline V gene sequence: CDR1 SGHRS, CDR2 YFSETQ. As DNA, the CDR3 is TGCGCCAGCAGCTTGGAAGGGGGCGAGGGCTATGGCTACACCTTC. Translated, it gives CASSLEGGEGYGYTF.

This clonotype was seen ten or more times. This chain links TRBV29-1 with TRBJ2-7; 9 bases fit TRBD1. The germline CDR1 and CDR2 sequences are SQVTM and ANQGSEA. V shed 7 bases and J 2 bases; nucleotides not matched to a gene: 27. The CDR3 runs 20 residues. The CDR3 bases are TGCAGCGCCTGGGGGTGGGACAGGGATTACGTGGGCTTGGGAACCTACGAGCAGTACTTC. It yields the protein CSAWGWDRDYVGLGTYEQYF.

The chain links TRBV5-4 to TRBJ2-6; 13 nucleotides align to TRBD2. Losses at the gene ends were 4 bases for V and 0 bases for J; bases not matched to a gene: 7. The CDR3 has 19 amino acids. Germline CDR1 SGHNT, CDR2 YYREEE (reference sequence). CDR3 bases: TGTGCCAGCAGCCACGGACTAGCGGGGGTGAGCTCTGGGGCCAACGTCCTGACTTTC. The encoded protein is CASSHGLAGVSSGANVLTF.

This clonotype was found many times. V is TRBV6-2 or TRBV6-3 and J is TRBJ1-1; D is undetermined. CDR1 and CDR2 from the germline V gene are MNHEY and SVGEGT. The CDR3 totals 12 residues. V lost 9 bases to trimming and J lost 1 base, with 9 bases between them. CDR3 in DNA: TGTGCCAGTCAAGACTCGAACACTGAAGCTTTCTTT. It encodes CASQDSNTEAFF.

This clonotype was observed many times. The genes are TRBV6-5 and TRBJ2-1, with 8 bases fitting TRBD2. The germline V gene has CDR1 MNHEY and CDR2 SVGAGI. The V segment lost 4 bases and the J segment 5 bases; nucleotides outside the gene matches: 7. This CDR3 has 15 residues. Here the CDR3 reads CASSSGTRDNNEQFF. CDR3 DNA sequence: TGTGCCAGCAGTTCAGGGACTAGGGATAACAATGAGCAGTTCTTC.

This clonotype was seen a handful of times. The chain couples TRBV19 to TRBJ1-5; D unresolved. V was cut by 6 bases and J by 1 base, with 16 bases left in between. Germline V gene sequence: CDR1 LNHDA, CDR2 SQIVND (reference sequence). CDR3 length: 16 residues. In nucleotides, the CDR3 is TGTGCCAGTAGGATGGTTAGGGATGGAAGCAATCAGCCCCAGCATTTT. Translated, it gives CASRMVRDGSNQPQHF.

V usage is TRBV27 and J usage is TRBJ1-5; D perhaps matches TRBD1 (6 bases). The germline gives CDR1 MNHEY, CDR2 SMNVEV (reference sequence). There are 15 residues in the CDR3. Trimming removed 3 bases from V and 6 bases from J, with 15 bases in between. The CDR3 nucleotides read TGTGCCAGCAGTTTCTTCGGGGGCCGGGGTCAGCCCCAGCATTTT. Residues: CASSFFGGRGQPQHF.

This clonotype was seen a few times. The chain carries TRBV6-6 and TRBJ2-1; TRBD1 aligns across 8 bases. The V and J ends lost 0 bases and 7 bases, in that order; junction bases with no gene match: 2. From germline, CDR1 is MNHNY and CDR2 SVGAGI (reference sequence). CDR3 length equals 14 residues. This CDR3 is CASSYSRGLNEQFF. The CDR3 nucleotides read TGTGCCAGCAGTTACTCCAGGGGGCTAAATGAGCAGTTCTTC.

This clonotype occurred many times. The chain combines TRBV18 with TRBJ1-4; maybe TRBD1 (6 bases). In germline, CDR1 is KGHSH, CDR2 LQKENI. This CDR3 contains 14 residues. V was trimmed by 3 bases and J by 7 bases, leaving 12 bases between them. CDR3 DNA sequence: TGTGCCAGCTCACCCATGGGGGCAGGTGAAAAACTGTTTTTT. Its protein product is CASSPMGAGEKLFF.

In this sample, this clonotype turned up a few times. The chain carries TRBV5-1 and TRBJ2-5; D is perhaps TRBD2 (6 bases). The V gene lost 2 bases and the J gene lost 4 bases, with 15 bases spanning the gap. The CDR3 has 15 amino acids. CDR1 and CDR2 (germline): SGHRS, YFSETQ. CDR3: CASSFDGQGGETQYF. Written as DNA, the CDR3 is TGCGCCAGCAGCTTCGATGGGCAGGGAGGAGAGACCCAGTACTTC.

This clonotype was seen only a few times. The J gene is TRBJ1-5, the V gene TRBV10-3; 10 bases align to TRBD1. With V trimmed by 9 bases and J by 8 bases, 13 bases remained unmatched. The CDR3 is 15 amino acids. Germline V gives CDR1 ENHRY, CDR2 SYGVKD. CDR3 amino acids: CAISHGTGDGEPQHF. The CDR3 nucleotides are TGTGCCATATCCCACGGGACAGGGGACGGAGAGCCCCAGCATTTT.

This clonotype has a handful of counts. The CDR3, as DNA: TGTGCCAGCAGTGTACGCCAGGGTGAAGCTTTCTTT. Translation: CASSVRQGEAFF. This rearrangement joins TRBV28 to TRBJ1-1, with D maybe TRBD1 (5 bases). The CDR3 has 12 residues. Germline values: CDR1 MDHEN, CDR2 SYDVKM. V was cut by 5 bases and J by 7 bases, with 11 bases left in between.

The gene calls are TRBV7-6 and TRBJ1-6; 10 bases line up with TRBD1. Germline CDR1 SGHVS, CDR2 FNYEAQ. V was pared by 2 bases and J by 8 bases, with 12 bases of the junction left unmatched. The CDR3 consists of 18 residues. The CDR3 region has the DNA TGTGCCAGCAGCTTATTTCCCCTAACCGGGACAGGGGATTCACCCCTCCACTTT. It specifies CASSLFPLTGTGDSPLHF.

This clonotype has a count of ten or more. CDR3 nucleotide sequence: TGCGCCAGCAGCTCGACTCCGGGACGGACCAATTCACCCCTCCACTTT. As protein: CASSSTPGRTNSPLHF. The rearrangement uses TRBV5-1 and TRBJ1-6; the D gene is possibly TRBD1 (5 bases). Germline loops: CDR1 SGHRS, CDR2 YFSETQ. The CDR3 runs to 16 residues. V was trimmed by 3 bases and J by 7 bases, leaving 17 bases between them. The variable domain in full, completed from reference TRBV5-1 and TRBJ1-6, reads KAGVTQTPRYLIKTRGQQVTLSCSPISGHRSVSWYQQTPGQGLQFLFEYFSETQRNKGNFPGRFSGRQFSNSRSEMNVSTLELGDSALYLCASSSTPGRTNSPLHFGNGTRLTVT.

This clonotype was counted at least ten times. The genes are TRBV11-2 and TRBJ2-5; TRBD1 aligns across 7 bases. This CDR3 is built from 14 residues. Germline V gene data show CDR1 as SGHAT and CDR2 as FQNNGV. V shed 5 bases, J shed 6 bases, and the junction held 9 bases outside the gene matches. CDR3 residues: CASSHLRGLKTQYF. In nucleotides, the CDR3 is TGTGCCAGCAGCCACTTAAGGGGGCTGAAGACCCAGTACTTC.

This clonotype was counted between two and nine times. The genes are TRBV1 and TRBJ1-5; the table's D call TRBD1 went unverified against the DNA. TRBV1 is a listed pseudogene. The CDR3 sequence is 21 residues long. CDR3 region: CTSSQDPGGQGIGWLNQPQHF. CDR3 nucleotides: TGCACCAGCAGCCAAGATCCGGGGGGTCAGGGGATCGGCTGGCTCAATCAGCCCCAGCATTTT.

The rearrangement joins TRBV6-2 or TRBV6-3 to TRBJ1-5; no clear D gene. The CDR3 sequence is 13 residues long. V was trimmed by 7 bases and J by 3 bases, leaving 10 bases between them. Germline CDR1 is MNHEY and CDR2 is SVGEGT. In nucleotides, the CDR3 is TGTGCCAGCAATCAAGGCATCAATCAGCCCCAGCATTTT. Its translation: CASNQGINQPQHF.

The chain is built from TRBV10-3 and TRBJ1-5; D not resolved. The ends were cut back, 4 bases at V and 5 bases at J, with 9 bases in the middle. The germline V gene encodes CDR1 ENHRY and CDR2 SYGVKD. The CDR3 is made up of 13 amino acids. The CDR3: CAISGLWDQPQHF. The DNA for the CDR3 is TGTGCCATCAGTGGGTTGTGGGATCAGCCCCAGCATTTT.